This TCR beta chain was profiled in a study of cytomegalovirus exposure and HLA in healthy donors. With 6 bases removed from V and 0 bases from J, the gap between germline ends came to 18 bases. The CDR3 sequence is 16 residues long. Germline V CDR1 and CDR2: SGHRS, YFSETQ. With respect to this clone: The antigen is unknown.

General study results and limits: Highest at DRB1 and lowest at HLA-C, TCR association rates differed among HLA loci in a later analysis.

Donors counted as nominally healthy when sampled, yet unrecorded immune exposures were likely. 60 Vbeta and 13 Jbeta primers were used in PCR. Using immunoSEQ multiplex PCR, the repertoire was profiled, and TCRdb retains in-frame clones only, with some absent. The sample gives about 160,000 clones, more than 60% of which show up once; around 1.3% is in the top ten. This clonotype was obtained from a woman in her twenties or thirties in good health and CMV-seronegative. Sequencing used PBMCs. The chain combines TRBV5-1 with TRBJ1-1; D gene unclear. The CDR3 sequence is CASTPPGGNMNTEAFF. Here the CDR3 DNA reads TGCGCCAGCACCCCCCCTGGCGGAAACATGAACACTGAAGCTTTCTTT.